A single sample gave rise to the 4 T cell receptor beta chains below, sequenced in a study of CD8+ T cells in alopecia areata. Separation of pooled cutaneous lymph node cells was by sorting with CD4, CD8alpha, NKG2D, NKG2ACE and other markers. TCR sequencing used cDNA made by reverse transcription of extracted RNA. Method: immunoSEQ multiplex PCR; TCRdb's copy keeps in-frame clones and lacks some. This sample carries about 270,000 clones, none of them present only once. The sample consisted of CD4+ T cells sorted from a lymph node. The receptor source for this set is a C3H/HeJ mouse with alopecia areata. Mouse strain MHC haplotype: H2-k.

This clone has more than one count but fewer than ten. The genes are named according to mouse. The read gets to within 4 residues of the CDR3 end, and the germline J gene fills in the rest. The rearrangement joins TRBV14 to TRBJ2-5; the D is unclear. The germline gives CDR1 SGHDT, CDR2 FRDEAV. V lost 0 bases, J lost 0 bases, and 5 bases lay in between. The CDR3 spans 14 residues. CDR3: CASSFLSNQDTQYF. The sequenced CDR3 bases are TGTGCCAGCAGTTTCTTAAGTAACCAAGAC.

There are many counts of this clone. Germline and genes here are mouse. The sequenced fragment ends 4 residues before the CDR3 boundary, so the rest is inferred from the germline J gene. The rearrangement links TRBV17 to TRBJ2-1, with D perhaps matching TRBD1 (6 bases). Trimming stripped 5 bases from V and 0 bases from J, with 11 bases between. There are 15 residues in the CDR3. Germline V lookup: CDR1 MNHDT, CDR2 YYDKIL. CDR3 in amino acids: CASSPGTINYAEQFF. Partial CDR3 DNA: TGTGCTAGCAGTCCCGGGACAATTAACTATGCT.

About this clone itself: Mouse names are used for the genes. The missing CDR3 end, 4 residues past where the read stops, is filled in from the germline J gene. The chain links TRBV13-1 to TRBJ2-4; no clear D. Germline V lookup: CDR1 NSHNY, CDR2 SYGAGN. V was pared by 0 bases and J by 0 bases, with 8 bases between. CDR3 length: 15 amino acids. The CDR3 protein is CASSDAPPSQNTLYF. The CDR3 bases that were read are TGTGCCAGCAGTGATGCCCCCCCTAGTCAAAAC.

This clone was counted between two and nine times. Gene names denote mouse genes. Coverage ceases 4 residues before the CDR3 finishes, and the germline J gene fills in the end. This chain links TRBV1 with TRBJ2-2; 9 bases match TRBD2. Germline-derived CDR1 and CDR2 are NSQYPW and LRSPGD (reference sequence). Germline trimming cut 4 bases from V and 2 bases from J; bases unmatched to any gene: 5. The CDR3 runs 16 residues. The CDR3: CTCSGGGARNTGQLYF. Partial CDR3 DNA: TGCACCTGCAGTGGTGGGGGGGCGCGGAACACCGGG.